This TCR beta chain was recorded in a study of fetal regulatory T cell absence and autoimmunity. Assay: immunoSEQ multiplex PCR; the TCRdb copy retains only in-frame clones and omits some. The sample lists 95,000 or so clones; 72% were seen once. The V gene's germline CDR1 is LNHNV and CDR2 YYDKDF (reference sequence). V was cut by 2 bases and J by 2 bases, with 9 bases left in between. CDR3 length: 14 amino acids. The TCR originated in a male donor with IPEX syndrome. V gene TRBV15 combines with J gene TRBJ1-2; a possible D gene is TRBD1 (6 bases). What was sequenced was pancreas tissue. CDR3 nucleotide sequence: TGTGCCACCAGCAGACCGGGACAAAACTATGGCTACACCTTC. Protein product: CATSRPGQNYGYTF.